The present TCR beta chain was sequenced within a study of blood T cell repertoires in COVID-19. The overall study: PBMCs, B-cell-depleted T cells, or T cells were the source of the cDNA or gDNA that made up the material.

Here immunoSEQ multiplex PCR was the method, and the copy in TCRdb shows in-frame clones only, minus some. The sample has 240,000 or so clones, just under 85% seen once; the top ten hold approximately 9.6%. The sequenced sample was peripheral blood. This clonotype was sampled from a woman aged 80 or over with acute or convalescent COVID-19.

CDR3 bases: TGTGCCAGCAGTCCAATCCGGGGCGGGGGGATCTACGAGCAGTACTTC. Translation: CASSPIRGGGIYEQYF. The chain joins TRBV27 to TRBJ2-7, with 8 bases aligning to TRBD2. This CDR3 has 16 residues. J gave up 3 bases and V 5 bases, and 12 bases lay outside the gene matches. Germline CDR1 reads MNHEY; CDR2 reads SMNVEV (reference sequence).